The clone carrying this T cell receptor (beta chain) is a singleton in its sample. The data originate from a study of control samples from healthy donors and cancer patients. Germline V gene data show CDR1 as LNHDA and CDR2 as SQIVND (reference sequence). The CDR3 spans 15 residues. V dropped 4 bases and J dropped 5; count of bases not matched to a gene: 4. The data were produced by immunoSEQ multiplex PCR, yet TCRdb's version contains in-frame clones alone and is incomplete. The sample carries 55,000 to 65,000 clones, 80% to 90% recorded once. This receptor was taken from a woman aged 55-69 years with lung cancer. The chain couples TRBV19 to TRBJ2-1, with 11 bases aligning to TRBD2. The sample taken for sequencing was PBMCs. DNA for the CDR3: TGTGCCAGTAGTAGCTCTAGCGGGGGGAACAATGAGCAGTTCTTC. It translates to CASSSSSGGNNEQFF.